This entry features one T cell receptor (beta chain) sequence. The data belong to a study of blood T cell repertoires in COVID-19. The CDR3 runs 16 residues. Germline V gives CDR1 SGHVS, CDR2 FNYEAQ. The J segment lost 5 bases and the V segment lost 5 bases, leaving 11 bases of the junction unmatched. The table came from immunoSEQ multiplex PCR; TCRdb's copy has only in-frame clones and leaves some out. In the table there are roughly 120,000 clones, 65% to 85% of which are singletons. This clonotype was sampled from a woman in her 70s with acute or convalescent COVID-19. The chain couples TRBV7-6 to TRBJ2-5; TRBD2 aligns across 10 bases. The specimen was peripheral blood. The chain's CDR3 is CASSPLGSGGAETQYF. The CDR3 DNA reads as TGTGCCAGCAGCCCCCTGGGGAGCGGGGGGGCTGAGACCCAGTACTTC.